The 31 T cell receptor beta chains listed next were all sequenced from one sample in a study of early T cells in non-severe SARS-CoV-2 infection. TCRdb analysed the 5' RACE reads with MiXCR anew, one entry per CDR3 protein. The table has about 60,000 distinct CDR3 sequences, approximately 12% seen once; the top ten hold roughly 4.6%. Sequencing was carried out using whole blood. These receptors were obtained from an adult who was a healthcare worker with PCR-confirmed SARS-CoV-2 infection or an uninfected control (not recorded which).

In its sample, this clonotype was seen many times. This sequence joins TRBV11-2 and TRBJ1-1, with D uncertain. Trimming took off 1 base at V and 0 bases at J, with 3 bases between the two ends. The CDR3 sequence is 13 residues long. Germline CDR1 and CDR2: SGHAT and FQNNGV. This CDR3 reads CASSLGVNTEAFF. CDR3 DNA sequence: TGTGCCAGCAGCTTAGGAGTGAACACTGAAGCTTTCTTT.

This clonotype was seen only a few times. The CDR3, as DNA: TGTGCCAGCACCAGGACTAGCGGCAACACCGGGGAGCTGTTTTTT. It codes for CASTRTSGNTGELFF. The rearrangement joins TRBV11-2 to TRBJ2-2, with TRBD2 identical over 10 bases. The CDR3 extends over 15 amino acids. CDR1 and CDR2 from the germline V gene are SGHAT and FQNNGV. Trimming cost V 7 bases and J 2 bases; bases outside gene matches: 4.

In this sample, this clonotype turned up many times. This chain links TRBV30 with TRBJ1-2, with a tentative D call TRBD1 (6 bases). The V end lost 0 bases, the J end lost 4 bases, and 15 bases lay between the germline ends. This CDR3 spans 15 amino acids. Germline loops: CDR1 GTSNPN, CDR2 SVGIG (reference sequence). The CDR3 DNA follows: TGTGCCTGGAGTGTACGAGGGGGAAGGAGCTATGGCTACACCTTC. Translating gives CAWSVRGGRSYGYTF.

This clonotype was observed many times. The V call is TRBV7-2, the J call TRBJ2-5; 8 positions agree with TRBD1. CDR1 and CDR2 (germline): SGHTA, FQGNSA. The CDR3 contains 16 residues. V was pared by 5 bases and J by 1 base, with 9 bases of the junction left unmatched. The CDR3, as DNA: TGTGCCAGCAGCCAGGGACAGGTCCGCGTCCAAGAGACCCAGTACTTC. It encodes CASSQGQVRVQETQYF.

Points on this clonotype: One end of the junction does not line up with germline, which may come from a read error. V is TRBV7-7 and J is TRBJ2-1; 7 bases align to TRBD1. The germline CDR1 and CDR2 sequences are SSHAT and FNYEAQ (reference sequence). CDR3 size: 13 residues. In DNA form, the CDR3 reads TGTGCTAGCAGCTCGGACAGGACTTATGAGCAGTTCTTC. It is translated as CASSSDRTYEQFF.

The chain links TRBV5-1 to TRBJ2-1, with a possible D match to TRBD2 (6 bases). The CDR3 spans 14 residues. Between the trimmed V and J ends, which lost 4 bases and 5 bases, there was a span of 13 bases. CDR1 and CDR2 (germline): SGHRS, YFSETQ. The DNA for the CDR3 is TGCGCCAGCAGCCCCCGTCGGAGGGACAATGAGCAGTTCTTC. Translation gives CASSPRRRDNEQFF. The full variable domain, with the rest looked up from reference TRBV5-1 and TRBJ2-1, is KAGVTQTPRYLIKTRGQQVTLSCSPISGHRSVSWYQQTPGQGLQFLFEYFSETQRNKGNFPGRFSGRQFSNSRSEMNVSTLELGDSALYLCASSPRRRDNEQFFGPGTRLTVL.

This sequence joins TRBV7-2 and TRBJ2-7; no reliable D call. The CDR3 totals 16 residues. CDR1 and CDR2 from the germline V gene are SGHTA and FQGNSA. V lost 1 base to trimming and J lost 1 base, with 14 bases between them. CDR3 bases: TGTGCCAGCAGCTTAGTACCAGTCCCGACATCCTACGAGCAGTACTTC. It codes for CASSLVPVPTSYEQYF.

This clonotype was counted ten times or more. The chain combines TRBV7-9 with TRBJ1-2, with D unresolved. Trimming took off 5 bases at V and 6 bases at J, with 10 bases between the two ends. This CDR3 spans 12 amino acids. Per germline, CDR1 SEHNR and CDR2 FQNEAQ (reference sequence). The CDR3 is CASSPTGDGYTF. For the CDR3, the DNA is TGTGCCAGCAGCCCCACCGGGGATGGCTACACCTTC.

There are many counts of this clonotype. V usage is TRBV15 and J usage is TRBJ2-1, with unresolved D. CDR1 and CDR2 from the germline V gene are LNHNV and YYDKDF (reference sequence). The CDR3 is 15 residues long. V lost 3 bases and J lost 6, with 15 bases in between. CDR3 sequence reads: CATSSPVGRSNEQFF. CDR3 in DNA: TGTGCCACCAGCAGTCCGGTCGGGCGTAGCAATGAGCAGTTCTTC.

This clonotype showed up many times. V is TRBV4-2 and J is TRBJ2-7; 8 nucleotides line up with TRBD1. The J segment lost 4 bases and the V segment lost 1 base, leaving 6 bases of the junction unmatched. Germline loops: CDR1 LGHNA, CDR2 YNFKEQ. This CDR3 contains 15 residues. The CDR3 sequence is CASSQGTGTPYEQYF. CDR3 coding DNA: TGTGCCAGCAGCCAAGGGACAGGGACACCGTACGAGCAGTACTTC.

The chain recombines TRBV7-9 with TRBJ2-5; D is uncertain. Deletions cut 5 bases from V and 2 bases from J, with 9 bases between. Germline loops: CDR1 SEHNR, CDR2 FQNEAQ (reference sequence). There are 13 residues in the CDR3. CDR3: CASSRSIQETQYF. In DNA, the CDR3 is TGTGCCAGCAGCCGAAGTATACAAGAGACCCAGTACTTC.

This clonotype was seen a handful of times. The rearrangement uses TRBV7-2 and TRBJ1-5; 7 bases map to TRBD1. Germline-derived CDR1 and CDR2 are SGHTA and FQGNSA. J lost 5 bases, V lost 6 bases, and 13 bases had no gene match. The CDR3 extends over 16 amino acids. The CDR3 bases are TGTGCCAGCAGTCACCCGGCCGGGACAGCCTATCAGCCCCAGCATTTT. Translation: CASSHPAGTAYQPQHF. Full variable domain (missing parts from reference TRBV7-2 and TRBJ1-5): GAGVSQSPSNKVTEKGKDVELRCDPISGHTALYWYRQSLGQGLEFLIYFQGNSAPDKSGLPSDRFSAERTGGSVSTLTIQRTQQEDSAVYLCASSHPAGTAYQPQHFGDGTRLSIL.

This clonotype has at least ten counts. The chain is built from TRBV29-1 and TRBJ1-5, with D unresolved. Germline V lookup: CDR1 SQVTM, CDR2 ANQGSEA. This CDR3 is built from 14 residues. The V end was cut by 6 bases, the J end by 5 bases, with 17 bases between. CDR3: CSVSKGGRDQPQHF. The CDR3 DNA sequence: TGCAGCGTCTCCAAAGGTGGCAGAGATCAGCCCCAGCATTTT.

This clonotype was seen at least ten times. The gene calls are TRBV6-2 or TRBV6-3 and TRBJ2-1, with 9 positions matching TRBD2. Germline CDR1 is MNHEY and CDR2 is SVGEGT. V was clipped by 7 bases and J by 6 bases; unmatched bases: 4. The CDR3 is 13 amino acids. The CDR3 DNA is TGTGCCAGCACAGGCGGGGGGGCCAATGAGCAGTTCTTC. It yields the protein CASTGGGANEQFF.

A remark on this clonotype: One base away lies a much larger clone, so this may be a sequencing read error. This sequence joins TRBV28 and TRBJ2-3; TRBD1 agrees at 7 bases. The germline CDR1 and CDR2 sequences are MDHEN and SYDVKM. This CDR3 has 17 residues. DNA of the CDR3: TGTGCCGGCAGTTCGTACCGCAGCAGGGGGAATCGGGATACGCAGTATTTT. The encoded protein is CAGSSYRSRGNRDTQYF.

This clonotype was observed at least ten times. One end of the junction is discordant with germline, which a read error may explain. The CDR3 DNA is TGTGCTAGCAGCTCTACACGAAACACCGGGGAGCTGTTTTTT. This sequence encodes CASSSTRNTGELFF. The chain links TRBV7-7 to TRBJ2-2, with D uncertain. CDR1 SSHAT and CDR2 FNYEAQ come from the germline V gene (reference sequence). The CDR3 runs to 14 residues. Full variable domain (rest looked up from reference TRBV7-7 and TRBJ2-2): GAGVSQSPRYKVTKRGQDVTLRCDPISSHATLYWYQQALGQGPEFLTYFNYEAQPDKSGLPSDRFSAERPEGSISTLTIQRTEQRDSAMYRCASSSTRNTGELFFGEGSRLTVL.

In this sample, this clonotype turned up many times. This chain links TRBV20-1 with TRBJ1-5; D is perhaps TRBD1 (6 bases). The CDR3 is made up of 13 amino acids. V lost 4 bases and J 0 bases, leaving 7 bases between the germline ends. Germline V gene data show CDR1 as DFQATT and CDR2 as SNEGSKA (reference sequence). The CDR3 bases are TGCAGTGCTAAGACAGGTAGCAATCAGCCCCAGCATTTT. Translation gives CSAKTGSNQPQHF.

This clonotype was observed many times. The chain couples TRBV6-5 to TRBJ1-4; D may be TRBD1 (6 bases). Germline CDR1 MNHEY, CDR2 SVGAGI. The CDR3 runs 15 residues. V lost 8 bases and J lost 1, with 14 bases in between. The CDR3 DNA sequence: TGTGCCAGCTCGCGACAGGCCCGAACTAATGAAAAACTGTTTTTT. It is translated as CASSRQARTNEKLFF.

This clonotype was seen a handful of times. DNA of the CDR3: TGCAGTGCTAGATTCTTCAAGCGGGGGGGCGATACGCAGTATTTT. Protein: CSARFFKRGGDTQYF. The gene calls are TRBV20-1 and TRBJ2-3; TRBD2 aligns across 10 bases. Germline CDR1 reads DFQATT; CDR2 reads SNEGSKA (reference sequence). Germline trimming cut 2 bases from V and 6 bases from J; bases unmatched to any gene: 8. The CDR3 contains 15 residues.

The chain is built from TRBV7-9 and TRBJ2-7; D remains unclear. This CDR3 contains 13 residues. V was shortened by 3 bases and J by 5 bases, with 11 bases between the two germline ends. Germline V gene data show CDR1 as SEHNR and CDR2 as FQNEAQ (reference sequence). The DNA of the CDR3 is TGTGCCAGCAGCTTCGTCGAGTTTCACGAGCAGTACTTC. Translating gives CASSFVEFHEQYF.

This clonotype was found a few times. V gene TRBV5-6 combines with J gene TRBJ1-4, with a possible D match to TRBD1 (6 bases). V lost 4 bases to trimming and J lost 0 bases, with 10 bases between them. The CDR3 sequence is 15 residues long. CDR1 and CDR2 (germline): SGHDT, YYEEEE. The CDR3 protein is CASSQTGATNEKLFF. The CDR3 nucleotides are TGTGCCAGCAGCCAGACAGGTGCAACTAATGAAAAACTGTTTTTT.

This clonotype has ten or more counts. This rearrangement joins TRBV18 to TRBJ2-1; tentatively, D is TRBD1 (6 bases). V lost 3 bases and J 10 bases, leaving 16 bases between the germline ends. Germline V lookup: CDR1 KGHSH, CDR2 LQKENI. The CDR3 contains 14 residues. The chain's CDR3 is CASSPASGTPEQFF. The CDR3 DNA reads TGTGCCAGCTCACCTGCCTCCGGGACACCCGAGCAGTTCTTC.

This clonotype has ten or more counts. The V gene is TRBV7-9, the J gene TRBJ1-2; unclear D gene. The CDR3 length is 13 residues. The germline V and J ends were trimmed by 6 bases and 8 bases, with 16 bases remaining between them. Germline CDR1 is SEHNR and CDR2 is FQNEAQ (reference sequence). The CDR3 bases are TGTGCCAGCAGACCAGGTGTCGCGGGAGGCTACACCTTC. The encoded protein is CASRPGVAGGYTF.

This clonotype was detected only a few times. The chain combines TRBV28 with TRBJ2-1, with 8 bases aligning to TRBD1. From germline, CDR1 is MDHEN and CDR2 SYDVKM. Trimming cost V 4 bases and J 5 bases; bases outside gene matches: 4. This CDR3 spans 14 amino acids. CDR3 protein: CASSSNRGNNEQFF. The CDR3 DNA is TGTGCCAGCAGTTCAAACAGGGGGAACAATGAGCAGTTCTTC.

The V and J genes are TRBV5-1 and TRBJ2-1; D tentatively fits TRBD1 or TRBD2 (5 bases each). The CDR3 has 14 residues. Germline CDR1 SGHRS, CDR2 YFSETQ. Trimming left V 4 bases short and J 9 bases short, with 17 bases between. CDR3 amino acids: CASSTGTVQAEQFF. The CDR3 coding sequence is TGCGCCAGCAGCACCGGGACCGTACAAGCTGAGCAGTTCTTC.

This clonotype was observed a handful of times. This chain connects TRBV27 to TRBJ2-7, with D perhaps matching TRBD1 (6 bases). V gave up 5 bases and J gave up 7 bases, with 18 bases separating them. Germline CDR1 MNHEY, CDR2 SMNVEV (reference sequence). This CDR3 contains 14 residues. CDR3 region: CASSPLGGVSEQYF. In DNA form, the CDR3 reads TGTGCCAGCAGTCCTCTAGGGGGAGTCAGTGAGCAGTACTTC.

This clonotype appeared many times. The chain recombines TRBV5-1 with TRBJ1-2; D call uncertain. CDR3 length equals 14 residues. Trimming left V 2 bases short and J 4 bases short, with 12 bases between. From germline, CDR1 is SGHRS and CDR2 YFSETQ. The CDR3 region is CASSLEQVRYGYTF. DNA for the CDR3: TGCGCCAGCAGCTTAGAGCAGGTCCGCTATGGCTACACCTTC.

This clonotype is categorized as medium-sized. The chain carries TRBV30 and TRBJ2-2; 12 bases line up with TRBD2. From germline, CDR1 is GTSNPN and CDR2 SVGIG (reference sequence). The CDR3 contains 14 residues. The V gene end was trimmed by 4 bases and the J gene end by 6 bases; junction bases not matched to a gene: 3. The CDR3 here is CAWTSGGDAGELFF. The CDR3 bases are TGTGCCTGGACTAGCGGGGGGGACGCCGGGGAGCTGTTTTTT.

V and J are TRBV29-1 and TRBJ2-1, with 10 bases lining up with TRBD1. V trimming: 5 bases; J trimming: 4 bases; junction bases outside the gene matches: 5. Germline V lookup: CDR1 SQVTM, CDR2 ANQGSEA. CDR3 size: 14 residues. The CDR3 sequence is CSVRDRGWYNEQFF. The CDR3 nucleotides are TGCAGCGTTCGGGACAGGGGATGGTACAATGAGCAGTTCTTC.

This clonotype was recorded many times. The genes are TRBV19 and TRBJ2-1; D might be TRBD1 or TRBD2, each matching 6 bases. Germline V lookup: CDR1 LNHDA, CDR2 SQIVND (reference sequence). V lost 3 bases, J lost 6 bases, and 12 bases lay in between. This CDR3 region has 14 residues. The CDR3 protein is CASSIGGHANEQFF. The CDR3 DNA is TGTGCCAGTAGTATCGGGGGACACGCCAATGAGCAGTTCTTC.

This clonotype was found many times. This sequence joins TRBV11-2 and TRBJ2-6; D possibly corresponds to TRBD1 (6 bases). The CDR3 covers 17 residues. Germline V gene sequence: CDR1 SGHAT, CDR2 FQNNGV. The V and J ends lost 5 bases and 1 base respectively, with 15 bases between them. The DNA of the CDR3 is TGTGCCAGCAGCGCTCGAATTACAGGGTCTGGGGCCAACGTCCTGACTTTC. It encodes CASSARITGSGANVLTF.